A single sample gave rise to the 8 T cell receptor beta chains below, sequenced in a study of blood T cells in healthy people across ages. For the second PCR, which ran for about 7 to 11 cycles, a sample-barcoded 5' primer and a J-beta primer mix were used. TCRdb passed the 5' RACE reads through MiXCR, listing each CDR3 protein once. The table has approximately 880,000 distinct CDR3 sequences, 45% to 50% seen once; the top ten hold 13%. Material: blood. The receptors were gathered from a man aged 30 to 39 in good health.

The chain couples TRBV5-1 to TRBJ2-3; 7 positions agree with TRBD1. J lost 4 bases, V lost 7 bases, and 12 bases had no gene match. The CDR3 extends over 15 amino acids. Germline CDR1 and CDR2: SGHRS and YFSETQ. Here the CDR3 DNA reads TGCGCCAGCCGAATAGGACAGGAGTGGGCAGATACGCAGTATTTT. It is translated as CASRIGQEWADTQYF.

The V call is TRBV7-2, the J call TRBJ2-1; 8 bases align to TRBD2. From germline, CDR1 is SGHTA and CDR2 FQGNSA. With 1 base clipped from V and 5 bases from J, the junction kept 4 bases outside the gene matches. This CDR3 region has 15 residues. This CDR3 is CASSLDLRGDNEQFF. CDR3 coding DNA: TGTGCCAGCAGCTTAGACTTGCGGGGGGACAATGAGCAGTTCTTC.

The chain uses TRBV28 and TRBJ2-1, with 10 positions matching TRBD2. The junction had 7 bases not matched to a gene; V was cut back by 3 bases and J by 8 bases. The CDR3 has 15 amino acids. Per germline, CDR1 MDHEN and CDR2 SYDVKM. The chain's CDR3 is CASSLITSGDHEQFF. The CDR3 DNA sequence: TGTGCCAGCAGTTTGATAACTAGCGGGGACCATGAGCAGTTCTTC.

This rearrangement joins TRBV6-5 to TRBJ2-5; 11 bases agree with TRBD1. The CDR3 spans 15 residues. V was clipped by 7 bases and J by 4 bases; unmatched bases: 8. Germline lookup yields CDR1 MNHEY and CDR2 SVGAGI. CDR3 sequence: CASTYGTGGTETQYF. The CDR3 DNA is TGTGCCAGCACCTACGGGACAGGGGGAACAGAGACCCAGTACTTC.

The V gene is TRBV20-1, the J gene TRBJ2-7, with 8 bases lining up with TRBD2. The CDR3 is 13 amino acids. Germline CDR1 is DFQATT and CDR2 is SNEGSKA (reference sequence). V trimming: 6 bases; J trimming: 4 bases; junction bases outside the gene matches: 8. CDR3 sequence: CSAGRGGIYEQYF. The CDR3 region has the DNA TGCAGTGCGGGTCGGGGGGGCATTTACGAGCAGTACTTC.

The V gene is TRBV3-1, the J gene TRBJ2-7; 9 bases are shared with TRBD2. J was trimmed by 7 bases and V by 4 bases; bases with no gene match: 17. CDR3 length: 17 amino acids. Germline V CDR1 and CDR2: LGHDT, YNNKEL (reference sequence). The CDR3 reads CASSPPLAGALPREQYF. For the CDR3, the DNA is TGTGCCAGCAGCCCGCCCTTAGCGGGGGCTCTTCCTAGGGAGCAGTACTTC.

V and J are TRBV6-6 and TRBJ1-1; possibly TRBD1 for D (5 bases). Germline values: CDR1 MNHNY, CDR2 SVGAGI (reference sequence). V lost 8 bases, J lost 5 bases, and 18 bases lay in between. CDR3 length: 14 residues. The CDR3 loop reads CASGPPPGKTEAFF. The CDR3 DNA is TGTGCCAGCGGCCCCCCGCCAGGGAAAACTGAAGCTTTCTTT.

This clonotype was seen only a few times. The V and J genes are TRBV9 and TRBJ1-1; D is uncertain. V lost 0 bases and J 3 bases, leaving 9 bases between the germline ends. Germline V lookup: CDR1 SGDLS, CDR2 YYNGEE. The CDR3 runs 14 residues. CDR3 DNA sequence: TGTGCCAGCAGCGTAGGGAATACGTACACTGAAGCTTTCTTT. Translating it yields CASSVGNTYTEAFF.